A selection of T cell receptor beta chains follows, all from one sample in a study. Each CDR3 protein gets one entry after TCRdb re-called the RT-PCR reads with MiXCR. The table shows around 700,000 distinct CDR3 sequences, with approximately 14% occurring only once. Material for sequencing was memory CD4+ T cells from blood. The source of these receptors is a female donor in good health, serving as a healthy control. Each CDR3 is given with its conserved first and last residue. Each record gives: D gene, J gene, clone size, V gene, CDR3 length, CDR3 protein, CDR3 DNA. A D gene is named only where the DNA matches it firmly. Clone size is shown for a subset of rows, as once, few, many or a class of expanded clone.

NA,TRBJ1-3,NA,TRBV21-1,17,CASSKWADGWLGNTIYF,TGTGCCAGCAGCAAATGGGCTGACGGGTGGCTGGGAAACACCATATATTTT
NA,TRBJ1-1,NA,TRBV20-1,14,CSARGGPLNTEAFF,TGCAGTGCTAGGGGGGGGCCTTTGAACACTGAAGCTTTCTTT
NA,TRBJ1-2,NA,TRBV7-2,13,CASSLGISYGYTF,TGTGCCAGCAGCTTAGGTATCAGCTATGGCTACACCTTC
NA,TRBJ2-7,NA,TRBV6-2/TRBV6-3,12,CASKTIRYEQYF,TGTGCCAGCAAGACCATTCGCTACGAGCAGTACTTC
TRBD1,TRBJ2-2,many,TRBV5-1,16,CASSLVGGSNTGELFF,TGCGCCAGCAGCTTGGTAGGGGGCTCGAACACCGGGGAGCTGTTTTTT
TRBD2,TRBJ2-5,many,TRBV7-7,14,CASSTKRESETQYF,TGTGCTAGCAGCACCAAGCGGGAGTCAGAGACCCAGTACTTC
NA,TRBJ1-2,NA,TRBV20-1,11,CSARGNDGYTF,TGCAGTGCTAGAGGGAATGATGGCTACACCTTC
NA,TRBJ1-1,few,TRBV30,13,CAWKGGSNTEAFF,TGTGCCTGGAAGGGGGGATCGAACACTGAAGCTTTCTTT
NA,TRBJ2-1,NA,TRBV30,12,CAWTGTLDEQFF,TGTGCCTGGACCGGGACACTTGATGAGCAGTTCTTC
NA,TRBJ1-5,NA,TRBV25-1,11,CASPLNQPQHF,TGTGCCAGCCCCCTCAATCAGCCCCAGCATTTT
NA,TRBJ1-1,NA,TRBV29-1,12,CSAGLADNEAFF,TGCAGCGCCGGACTAGCGGACAATGAAGCTTTCTTT
TRBD2,TRBJ2-1,few,TRBV11-2,15,CASSLSRTSGTEQFF,TGTGCCAGCAGCTTATCCAGGACTAGCGGGACTGAGCAGTTCTTC
NA,TRBJ2-2,many,TRBV5-1,14,CASSVLLNTGELFF,TGCGCCAGCAGCGTGTTATTGAACACCGGGGAGCTGTTTTTT
NA,TRBJ2-7,NA,TRBV6-1,13,CASSEGALREQYF,TGTGCCAGCAGTGAAGGGGCCCTTCGCGAGCAGTACTTC
NA,TRBJ2-7,few,TRBV12-3/TRBV12-4,13,CASSLPSRYEQYF,TGTGCCAGCAGTTTGCCCTCTAGGTACGAGCAGTACTTC
NA,TRBJ1-3,few,TRBV9,14,CASSTISSGNTIYF,TGTGCCAGCAGCACTATTAGCTCTGGAAACACCATATATTTT
TRBD1,TRBJ2-1,few,TRBV27,16,CASSPNRDRSSNEQFF,TGTGCCAGCAGTCCGAACCGGGACAGATCTTCCAATGAGCAGTTCTTC
TRBD2,TRBJ2-1,many,TRBV5-1,15,CASSSGTSGIMGRFF,TGCGCCAGCAGCTCTGGGACTAGCGGAATAATGGGGCGGTTCTTC
NA,TRBJ2-3,NA,TRBV5-1,15,CASSLAQVVGDTQYF,TGCGCCAGCAGCTTGGCACAGGTGGTCGGAGATACGCAGTATTTT
NA,TRBJ2-7,few,TRBV4-3,19,CASSQVMGGSGLPPYEQYF,TGCGCCAGCAGCCAAGTAATGGGGGGATCTGGACTACCCCCTTACGAGCAGTACTTC
TRBD1,TRBJ2-1,NA,TRBV18,16,CASSPLRDRSYNEQFF,TGTGCCAGCTCACCACTGAGGGACAGGAGTTACAATGAGCAGTTCTTC
TRBD2,TRBJ2-1,few,TRBV29-1,16,CSARTSGRTDDNEQFF,TGCAGCGCGAGGACTAGCGGGAGGACGGACGACAATGAGCAGTTCTTC
NA,TRBJ2-3,NA,TRBV10-3,15,CAISGEQISTDTQYF,TGTGCCATCAGTGGGGAACAGATAAGCACAGATACGCAGTATTTT
TRBD1,TRBJ2-2,NA,TRBV12-3/TRBV12-4,16,CASSSDRASNTGELFF,TGTGCCAGCAGTTCCGACAGGGCCTCGAACACCGGGGAGCTGTTTTTT
TRBD1,TRBJ2-7,NA,TRBV3-1,14,CASSPRDRGHEQYF,TGTGCCAGCAGCCCCCGGGACAGGGGCCACGAGCAGTACTTC
NA,TRBJ2-2,many,TRBV9,12,CASSVITGELFF,TGTGCCAGCAGCGTGATCACCGGGGAGCTGTTTTTT
TRBD1,TRBJ1-1,NA,TRBV5-4,16,CASSSGTGLSNTEAFF,TGTGCCAGCAGCTCCGGGACAGGATTATCGAACACTGAAGCTTTCTTT
NA,TRBJ2-5,many,TRBV7-2,16,CASTQGGAQKGETQYF,TGTGCCAGCACCCAGGGGGGGGCCCAAAAAGGGGAGACCCAGTACTTC
NA,TRBJ2-7,NA,TRBV6-5,16,CASSPLRTSSSYEQYF,TGTGCCAGCAGTCCACTCCGGACTTCTTCCTCCTACGAGCAGTACTTC
NA,TRBJ2-1,NA,TRBV7-2,16,CASSRRETLSYNEQFF,TGTGCCAGCAGCCGACGGGAAACCCTCTCCTACAATGAGCAGTTCTTC
TRBD1,TRBJ1-1,NA,TRBV7-2,13,CASGGQGNTEAFF,TGTGCCAGCGGCGGACAGGGTAACACTGAAGCTTTCTTT
NA,TRBJ1-1,NA,TRBV5-4,16,CASSLRDRGDNTEAFF,TGTGCCAGCAGCTTGCGGGATAGGGGGGATAACACTGAAGCTTTCTTT
NA,TRBJ2-7,NA,TRBV9,14,CASSVGEGGYEQYF,TGTGCCAGCAGCGTCGGGGAAGGGGGTTACGAGCAGTACTTC
NA,TRBJ2-4,few,TRBV18,14,CASSRGDGKNIQYF,TGTGCCAGCTCACGGGGGGACGGCAAAAACATTCAGTACTTC
TRBD2,TRBJ2-1,many,TRBV7-3,17,CASSPHDLAGVYNEQFF,TGTGCCAGCAGCCCCCATGATCTAGCGGGAGTGTACAATGAGCAGTTCTTC
TRBD2,TRBJ2-3,NA,TRBV20-1,17,CSASSFSGGAMEDTQYF,TGCAGTGCCAGCTCCTTTAGCGGGGGGGCAATGGAAGATACGCAGTATTTT
TRBD2,TRBJ2-2,NA,TRBV7-8,15,CAGGRLAGATGELFF,TGTGCCGGGGGTCGACTAGCGGGAGCCACCGGGGAGCTGTTTTTT
NA,TRBJ1-4,many,TRBV20-1,16,CSARSDSPQYNEKLFF,TGCAGTGCTAGAAGCGACAGTCCTCAATATAATGAAAAACTGTTTTTT
NA,TRBJ1-1,NA,TRBV29-1,10,CSTGNTEAFF,TGCAGTACAGGGAACACTGAAGCTTTCTTT